This passage covers 26 T cell receptor beta chains from one sample sequenced in a study of blood T cell repertoires in COVID-19. Profiling relied on immunoSEQ multiplex PCR, and the TCRdb table lists in-frame clones only, not all of them. The table shows about 83,000 clones, with approximately 81% occurring only once. The specimen sequenced was peripheral blood. These receptor sequences come from a woman older than 75 with acute or convalescent COVID-19.

The CDR3 DNA sequence: TGTGCCAGCAGCTTCGAGGGGAGCGGGTTCTACGAGCAGTACTTC. It yields the protein CASSFEGSGFYEQYF. The rearrangement links TRBV7-9 to TRBJ2-7; D perhaps matches TRBD2 (6 bases). CDR3 length equals 15 residues. The germline V gene has CDR1 SEHNR and CDR2 FQNEAQ (reference sequence). Trimming pared 3 bases from V and 3 bases from J, leaving 15 bases between.

The V call is TRBV6-4, the J call TRBJ1-4, with TRBD1 identical over 7 bases. This CDR3 is 14 amino acids long. The J segment lost 8 bases and the V segment lost 5 bases, leaving 8 bases of the junction unmatched. Germline V gene lookup returns CDR1 MRHNA and CDR2 SNTAGT. The CDR3, as DNA: TGTGCCAGCAGTCGGGACAGTAACAGGGAAAAACTGTTTTTT. Its translation is CASSRDSNREKLFF.

This clone was observed a single time. The chain joins TRBV18 to TRBJ1-2; TRBD1 matches at 9 bases. V dropped 4 bases and J dropped 2; count of bases not matched to a gene: 2. There are 14 residues in the CDR3. Per germline, CDR1 KGHSH and CDR2 LQKENI. CDR3 bases: TGTGCCAGCTCACGGGGACAGGGCAACTATGGCTACACCTTC. It encodes CASSRGQGNYGYTF.

CDR3 coding DNA: TGTGCCAGCAGGAAGGGACAGGGGTGGAACAATGAGCAGTTCTTC. Translated: CASRKGQGWNNEQFF. The chain employs TRBV2 and TRBJ2-1; 10 nucleotides agree with TRBD1. The CDR3 runs 15 residues. V gave up 6 bases and J gave up 5 bases; unmatched junction bases: 7. Germline values: CDR1 SNHLY, CDR2 FYNNEI.

This sequence joins TRBV3-1 (or the pseudogene TRBV3-2) and TRBJ2-7, with D perhaps TRBD1 (5 bases). Germline V gives CDR1 LGHDT, CDR2 YNNKEL (reference sequence). The CDR3 totals 14 residues. Trimming took off 1 base at V and 3 bases at J, with 10 bases between the two ends. In DNA, the CDR3 is TGTGCCAGCAGCCAAGGGGGCAACAACTACGAGCAGTACTTC. Protein: CASSQGGNNYEQYF.

The CDR3 protein is CASSSESLLGAEQFF. The CDR3 nucleotides are TGTGCCAGCAGCTCAGAGTCTCTCCTTGGAGCGGAGCAGTTCTTC. This chain connects TRBV7-3 to TRBJ2-1; D unclear. Between the trimmed V and J ends, which lost 4 bases and 10 bases, there was a span of 20 bases. Germline CDR1 is SGHTA and CDR2 is FQGTGA. The CDR3 totals 15 residues.

V usage is TRBV19 and J usage is TRBJ1-4; 7 nucleotides match TRBD1. Germline CDR1 LNHDA, CDR2 SQIVND (reference sequence). The CDR3 length is 16 residues. J gave up 4 bases and V 6 bases, and 11 bases lay outside the gene matches. CDR3 protein: CASSRYAGTVNEKLFF. DNA of the CDR3: TGTGCCAGTAGCCGGTACGCCGGGACAGTTAATGAAAAACTGTTTTTT.

The V and J genes are TRBV14 and TRBJ1-3; 7 nucleotides match TRBD1. Germline V gives CDR1 SGHDN, CDR2 FVKESK. The junction had 3 bases not matched to a gene; V was cut back by 4 bases and J by 3 bases. CDR3 size: 14 residues. The CDR3 DNA reads as TGTGCCAGCAGCCCGACAGGGCTTGGAAACACCATATATTTT. It encodes CASSPTGLGNTIYF. Using reference TRBV14 and TRBJ1-3 for the parts outside the CDR3, the full variable domain is EAGVTQFPSHSVIEKGQTVTLRCDPISGHDNLYWYRRVMGKEIKFLLHFVKESKQDESGMPNNRFLAERTGGTYSTLKVQPAELEDSGVYFCASSPTGLGNTIYFGEGSWLTVV.

The gene calls are TRBV2 and TRBJ2-6; weak D call: TRBD2 (5 bases). V gave up 6 bases and J gave up 0 bases, with 6 bases separating them. This CDR3 comprises 14 residues. In germline, CDR1 is SNHLY, CDR2 FYNNEI. CDR3 region: CASSGNSGANVLTF. CDR3 coding DNA: TGTGCCAGCAGCGGGAACTCTGGGGCCAACGTCCTGACTTTC.

The chain recombines TRBV21-1 with TRBJ1-2; TRBD1 was called by the table and not checked on the DNA. TRBV21-1 is a documented pseudogene. The CDR3 has 14 residues. CDR3 loop: CASGQGPEGGGYTF. The DNA of the CDR3 is TGTGCCAGCGGACAGGGCCCTGAGGGAGGTGGCTACACCTTC.

In this sample, this clone turned up a few times. This chain uses TRBV7-2 with TRBJ2-7; a weak D match, TRBD1 (6 bases). V dropped 5 bases and J dropped 0 bases, with 17 bases sitting between them. The CDR3 covers 16 residues. Germline CDR1 SGHTA, CDR2 FQGNSA. The CDR3 here is CASSLLTGTLSYEQYF. The CDR3 DNA follows: TGTGCCAGCAGCCTTTTAACCGGGACACTCTCCTACGAGCAGTACTTC.

The chain recombines TRBV19 with TRBJ1-2; perhaps TRBD1 as D (6 bases). Germline V gene lookup returns CDR1 LNHDA and CDR2 SQIVND (reference sequence). CDR3 length: 14 amino acids. Trimming took off 5 bases at V and 4 bases at J, with 14 bases between the two ends. The CDR3 reads CASSDPGAGYGYTF. In DNA form, the CDR3 reads TGTGCCAGTAGTGATCCAGGGGCAGGCTATGGCTACACCTTC.

The rearrangement joins TRBV2 to TRBJ1-2; D gene uncertain. CDR1 is SNHLY and CDR2 is FYNNEI in the germline V gene. The CDR3 runs to 13 residues. Deletions cut 6 bases from V and 1 base from J, with 9 bases between. The CDR3 nucleotides read TGTGCCAGCAGCTTCGGAGGTAACTATGGCTACACCTTC. It translates to CASSFGGNYGYTF.

The chain recombines TRBV27 with TRBJ1-2; 11 bases match TRBD1. Germline CDR1 is MNHEY and CDR2 is SMNVEV (reference sequence). Germline trimming cut 6 bases from V and 3 bases from J; bases unmatched to any gene: 15. The CDR3 length is 18 residues. The CDR3 DNA reads TGTGCCAGCAGAAACCTCGCCGGGACAGGGGGTCGGGACTATGGCTACACCTTC. This encodes CASRNLAGTGGRDYGYTF.

CDR3 region: CSVEAGGFYGYTF. In DNA, the CDR3 is TGCAGCGTGGAGGCTGGGGGCTTCTATGGCTACACCTTC. The chain combines TRBV29-1 with TRBJ1-2; the D gene is possibly TRBD1 (6 bases). Germline values: CDR1 SQVTM, CDR2 ANQGSEA. The CDR3 is 13 amino acids. Trimming left V 6 bases short and J 4 bases short, with 15 bases between.

The chain recombines TRBV19 with TRBJ1-1; no reliable D call. V lost 3 bases to trimming and J lost 1 base, with 6 bases between them. In germline, CDR1 is LNHDA, CDR2 SQIVND (reference sequence). The CDR3 is 13 residues long. The DNA for the CDR3 is TGTGCCAGTAGTATGCGACAGAACACTGAAGCTTTCTTT. It encodes CASSMRQNTEAFF. Full variable domain (missing parts from reference TRBV19 and TRBJ1-1): DGGITQSPKYLFRKEGQNVTLSCEQNLNHDAMYWYRQDPGQGLRLIYYSQIVNDFQKGDIAEGYSVSREKKESFPLTVTSAQKNPTAFYLCASSMRQNTEAFFGQGTRLTVV.

The chain uses TRBV12-5 and TRBJ2-1; no clear D gene. The ends were cut back, 9 bases at V and 0 bases at J, with 9 bases in the middle. Germline CDR1 reads LGHNT; CDR2 reads FRNRAP. This CDR3 is 13 amino acids long. The CDR3 loop is CASARASYNEQFF. Here the CDR3 DNA reads TGTGCTAGCGCAAGAGCCTCCTACAATGAGCAGTTCTTC.

This chain links TRBV3-1 (or the pseudogene TRBV3-2) with TRBJ2-5; 15 bases map to TRBD2. Germline V gene lookup returns CDR1 LGHDT and CDR2 YNNKEL (reference sequence). The CDR3 has 17 residues. After removal of 3 bases from V and 4 bases from J, the junction contained 6 bases not matched to a gene. Here the CDR3 reads CASSHGLAGGFLETQYF. DNA of the CDR3: TGTGCCAGCAGCCACGGACTAGCGGGGGGGTTTTTAGAGACCCAGTACTTC.

J is TRBJ2-7 and V is TRBV28, with 7 bases lining up with TRBD1. The CDR3 is made up of 15 amino acids. Germline V lookup: CDR1 MDHEN, CDR2 SYDVKM. J was trimmed by 1 base and V by 6 bases; bases with no gene match: 9. CDR3 DNA: TGTGCCAGCAGCCAATCTACGACAGGGTCCTACGAGCAGTACTTC. It encodes CASSQSTTGSYEQYF.

This clone was observed a single time. This chain connects TRBV7-8 to TRBJ2-7, with 8 positions matching TRBD1. Germline values: CDR1 SGHVS, CDR2 FQNEAQ. The ends lost 4 bases at V and 4 bases at J; junction bases unmatched: 15. This CDR3 spans 17 amino acids. CDR3 residues: CASSYTPQGARFYEQYF. The DNA of the CDR3 is TGTGCCAGCAGCTATACTCCCCAGGGGGCTCGCTTTTACGAGCAGTACTTC.

V usage is TRBV14 and J usage is TRBJ1-2, with TRBD1 as a possible D gene (6 bases). Trimming took 0 bases from V and 8 from J, leaving 16 bases between them. This CDR3 has 15 amino acids. The germline V gene has CDR1 SGHDN and CDR2 FVKESK. CDR3 in DNA: TGTGCCAGCAGCCAAGATCCCCCAGGGGTGCGCGGCTACACCTTC. Protein sequence: CASSQDPPGVRGYTF.

This chain connects TRBV30 to TRBJ1-2, with unresolved D. Trimming pared 7 bases from V and 1 base from J, leaving 13 bases between. Germline lookup yields CDR1 GTSNPN and CDR2 SVGIG (reference sequence). This CDR3 is 13 amino acids long. The CDR3 region is CASPLAVNYGYTF. The CDR3 DNA sequence: TGTGCCTCCCCACTGGCGGTTAACTATGGCTACACCTTC.

The J gene is TRBJ2-1, the V gene TRBV20-1; D may be TRBD1 (5 bases). The length of the CDR3 is 15 residues. CDR1 is DFQATT and CDR2 is SNEGSKA in the germline V gene (reference sequence). V gave up 3 bases and J gave up 8 bases, with 20 bases separating them. In DNA form, the CDR3 reads TGCAGTGCTAGTTCTTACACGGGCTCAGGGCATGAGCAGTTCTTC. It yields the protein CSASSYTGSGHEQFF.

The chain recombines TRBV19 with TRBJ1-1; tentatively, D is TRBD1 (5 bases). With 3 bases removed from V and 12 bases from J, the gap between germline ends came to 20 bases. The CDR3 length is 14 residues. Germline lookup yields CDR1 LNHDA and CDR2 SQIVND (reference sequence). The CDR3: CASSMAGRDLESFF. The DNA for the CDR3 is TGTGCCAGTAGTATGGCAGGGAGGGACCTCGAATCTTTCTTT.

The genes are TRBV27 and TRBJ2-7; 7 bases agree with TRBD1. Germline CDR1 is MNHEY and CDR2 is SMNVEV (reference sequence). Germline trimming cut 3 bases from V and 0 bases from J; bases unmatched to any gene: 5. CDR3 length: 15 amino acids. CDR3 nucleotides: TGTGCCAGCAGTTTCCGGGACAGTACCTCCTACGAGCAGTACTTC. This translates into CASSFRDSTSYEQYF.

The rearrangement joins TRBV19 to TRBJ1-1, with 7 bases matching TRBD1. The germline V gene encodes CDR1 LNHDA and CDR2 SQIVND (reference sequence). Germline trimming cut 6 bases from V and 2 bases from J; bases unmatched to any gene: 6. The length of the CDR3 is 14 residues. CDR3 loop: CASSERGRNTEAFF. CDR3 in DNA: TGTGCCAGTAGCGAGAGGGGGCGCAACACTGAAGCTTTCTTT. Based on the CDR3 plus reference TRBV19 and TRBJ1-1, the full variable domain is DGGITQSPKYLFRKEGQNVTLSCEQNLNHDAMYWYRQDPGQGLRLIYYSQIVNDFQKGDIAEGYSVSREKKESFPLTVTSAQKNPTAFYLCASSERGRNTEAFFGQGTRLTVV.